Presented here are 25 T cell receptor beta chains from one specimen sequenced in a study of blood T cell repertoires in COVID-19. Some clones are missing from TCRdb's copy, which holds only in-frame ones; the method was immunoSEQ multiplex PCR. This table has about 200,000 clones, about 90% appearing once. The sample taken for sequencing was peripheral blood. Receptors originate from a man aged 18-30 years with active or convalescent COVID-19.

This clone is a singleton in its sample. V usage is TRBV28 and J usage is TRBJ1-4, with 7 positions matching TRBD1. This CDR3 comprises 15 residues. Germline lookup yields CDR1 MDHEN and CDR2 SYDVKM. J was trimmed by 8 bases and V by 7 bases; bases with no gene match: 13. The CDR3 sequence: CASTPIGGRGEKLFF. The CDR3 region has the DNA TGTGCCAGCACCCCAATAGGGGGCCGGGGAGAAAAACTGTTTTTT.

The chain carries TRBV27 and TRBJ1-2; 12 nucleotides agree with TRBD1. Trimming removed 5 bases from V and 8 bases from J; junction bases left unmatched: 12. The V gene's germline CDR1 is MNHEY and CDR2 SMNVEV (reference sequence). CDR3 length: 16 amino acids. CDR3 DNA: TGTGCCAGCAGTCTAACGTCACGGGACAGGGGGCGAGGCTACACCTTC. This codes for CASSLTSRDRGRGYTF.

The rearrangement uses TRBV7-9 and TRBJ1-2; a weak D match, TRBD1 (5 bases). This CDR3 region has 13 residues. Germline V lookup: CDR1 SEHNR, CDR2 FQNEAQ (reference sequence). The V end lost 5 bases, the J end lost 4 bases, and 11 bases lay between the germline ends. CDR3 sequence: CASSPGQLYGYTF. Here the CDR3 DNA reads TGTGCCAGCAGCCCAGGACAACTCTATGGCTACACCTTC. The variable domain in full, with the rest retrieved from reference TRBV7-9 and TRBJ1-2, is DTGVSQNPRHKITKRGQNVTFRCDPISEHNRLYWYRQTLGQGPEFLTYFQNEAQLEKSRLLSDRFSAERPKGSFSTLEIQRTEQGDSAMYLCASSPGQLYGYTFGSGTRLTVV.

There are a few counts of this clone. The J gene is TRBJ2-2, the V gene TRBV3-1 (or the pseudogene TRBV3-2); unclear D gene. The CDR3 extends over 13 amino acids. The germline V gene has CDR1 LGHDT and CDR2 YNNKEL (reference sequence). Trimming stripped 1 base from V and 7 bases from J, with 7 bases between. The CDR3 sequence is CASSQGGVGELFF. DNA for the CDR3: TGTGCCAGCAGCCAAGGTGGAGTCGGGGAGCTGTTTTTT.

The rearrangement joins TRBV18 to TRBJ2-5; D is uncertain. Germline V CDR1 and CDR2: KGHSH, LQKENI. The V gene lost 0 bases and the J gene lost 5 bases, with 7 bases spanning the gap. The CDR3 is 13 residues long. This CDR3 is CASSPPPRETQYF. In DNA, the CDR3 is TGTGCCAGCTCACCACCCCCACGGGAGACCCAGTACTTC.

Of note for this clone: At the DNA level, this CDR3 is encoded by other sequences in the same sample as well. This sequence joins TRBV6-5 and TRBJ2-7; no clear D gene. This CDR3 region has 12 residues. The V gene's germline CDR1 is MNHEY and CDR2 SVGAGI. V shed 6 bases and J shed 6 bases, with 12 bases lying between them. This chain's CDR3 is CASSRGLGEQYF. CDR3 coding DNA: TGTGCCAGCAGCAGAGGCCTGGGCGAGCAGTACTTC.

The CDR3 here is CASSLLYREYGYTF. Written as DNA, the CDR3 is TGTGCCAGCAGCTTACTGTACAGGGAGTATGGCTACACCTTC. V and J are TRBV7-2 and TRBJ1-2; D perhaps matches TRBD1 (6 bases). The CDR3 is 14 amino acids. The V and J ends lost 2 bases and 5 bases respectively, with 12 bases between them. In germline, CDR1 is SGHTA, CDR2 FQGNSA.

The gene calls are TRBV6-2 or TRBV6-3 and TRBJ2-1, with D unclear. The CDR3 totals 15 residues. V was clipped by 5 bases and J by 0 bases, with 11 bases between them. CDR1 is MNHEY and CDR2 is SVGEGT in the germline V gene. Here the CDR3 reads CASSLVPSSYNEQFF. CDR3 nucleotides: TGTGCCAGCAGTCTGGTCCCTAGCTCCTACAATGAGCAGTTCTTC.

The V gene is TRBV6-5, the J gene TRBJ2-1, with TRBD2 identical over 8 bases. J lost 6 bases, V lost 4 bases, and 2 bases had no gene match. CDR1 is MNHEY, CDR2 SVGAGI, per germline. CDR3 length: 13 amino acids. The CDR3 protein is CASSSSGGNEQFF. CDR3 DNA: TGTGCCAGCAGTTCCAGCGGGGGCAATGAGCAGTTCTTC.

The chain uses TRBV6-5 and TRBJ1-1; D ambiguous. There are 13 residues in the CDR3. Trimming pared 5 bases from V and 7 bases from J, leaving 14 bases between. Germline values: CDR1 MNHEY, CDR2 SVGAGI. The CDR3 reads CASSQLRRDEAFF. The CDR3 DNA is TGTGCCAGCAGTCAATTGCGGCGGGATGAAGCTTTCTTT.

V gene TRBV30 combines with J gene TRBJ2-7; 10 bases are a match to TRBD2. With 4 bases clipped from V and 6 bases from J, the junction kept 3 bases outside the gene matches. Germline CDR1 GTSNPN, CDR2 SVGIG (reference sequence). CDR3 size: 12 residues. The CDR3 sequence: CAWTSGRGEQYF. Here the CDR3 DNA reads TGTGCCTGGACAAGCGGGAGGGGCGAGCAGTACTTC.

In this sample, this clone turned up once. V and J are TRBV28 and TRBJ2-5, with 8 bases aligning to TRBD1. Looked up from germline, CDR1 is MDHEN and CDR2 is SYDVKM. V lost 5 bases to trimming and J lost 1 base; unmatched junction nucleotides: 3. This CDR3 has 14 residues. Here the CDR3 reads CASSRQGPQETQYF. The CDR3 DNA is TGTGCCAGCAGTAGACAGGGGCCCCAAGAGACCCAGTACTTC.

The genes are TRBV6-5 and TRBJ2-1; D unclear. Germline CDR1 reads MNHEY; CDR2 reads SVGAGI. The CDR3 covers 12 residues. Trimming cost V 6 bases and J 9 bases, with 12 bases left between them. In DNA form, the CDR3 reads TGTGCCAGCAGCGACCCAGCGAGTGAGCAGTTCTTC. This sequence encodes CASSDPASEQFF.

The gene calls are TRBV5-4 and TRBJ2-7; TRBD2 matches at 11 bases. The CDR3 is 16 residues long. Looked up from germline, CDR1 is SGHNT and CDR2 is YYREEE (reference sequence). J was trimmed by 2 bases and V by 3 bases; bases with no gene match: 7. The CDR3 loop reads CASSWGRGLAAYEQYF. CDR3 bases: TGTGCCAGCAGCTGGGGTCGGGGACTAGCGGCCTACGAGCAGTACTTC.

The rearrangement links TRBV4-2 to TRBJ2-2; 10 bases are shared with TRBD2. The CDR3 consists of 16 residues. Per the germline V gene, CDR1 is LGHNA and CDR2 is YNFKEQ. The junction had 4 bases not matched to a gene; V was cut back by 4 bases and J by 2 bases. The CDR3 coding sequence is TGTGCCAGCAGCCTCTGGACTAGCGGTAACACCGGGGAGCTGTTTTTT. Translating gives CASSLWTSGNTGELFF.

The rearrangement uses TRBV14 and TRBJ1-2, with 9 bases identical to TRBD1. The CDR3 loop spans 13 amino acids. V gave up 4 bases and J gave up 3 bases; unmatched junction bases: 0. CDR1 is SGHDN and CDR2 is FVKESK in the germline V gene. CDR3 DNA: TGTGCCAGCAGCCGACAGGGGGACTATGGCTACACCTTC. This codes for CASSRQGDYGYTF.

V usage is TRBV5-1 and J usage is TRBJ2-7; perhaps TRBD2 as D (6 bases). Germline V gene sequence: CDR1 SGHRS, CDR2 YFSETQ. Trimming took 1 base from V and 2 from J, leaving 13 bases between them. This CDR3 is built from 15 residues. CDR3 DNA: TGCGCCAGCAGCTTGAACGTAGCGGAGGCCTACGAGCAGTACTTC. As protein: CASSLNVAEAYEQYF.

This sequence joins TRBV2 and TRBJ2-1; 12 nucleotides match TRBD2. CDR3 size: 15 residues. Trimming took 6 bases from V and 7 from J; bases not matched to a gene: 7. The germline V gene has CDR1 SNHLY and CDR2 FYNNEI. The CDR3 nucleotides read TGTGCCAGCAGCAGTAGACTAGCGGGAGTGAATGAGCAGTTCTTC. Residues: CASSSRLAGVNEQFF.

The J gene is TRBJ2-7, the V gene TRBV11-2; TRBD2 is a possible D gene (5 bases). Trimming took 3 bases from V and 7 from J, leaving 7 bases between them. This CDR3 comprises 11 residues. Germline CDR1 SGHAT, CDR2 FQNNGV. This CDR3 is CASSFSGEQYF. The CDR3 region has the DNA TGTGCCAGCAGCTTCTCGGGGGAGCAGTACTTC.

V gene TRBV5-1 combines with J gene TRBJ2-1; TRBD2 agrees at 8 bases. This CDR3 is built from 15 residues. V lost 1 base, J lost 9 bases, and 9 bases stayed unmatched. The germline CDR1 and CDR2 sequences are SGHRS and YFSETQ. CDR3 coding DNA: TGCGCCAGCAGCTTGAGGCCTAGCGGGCGTATTGAGCAGTTCTTC. It encodes CASSLRPSGRIEQFF.

The chain recombines TRBV5-5 with TRBJ1-2; weak D call: TRBD1 (5 bases). V was cut by 4 bases and J by 6 bases, with 13 bases left in between. Germline V gene data show CDR1 as SGHKS and CDR2 as YYEKEE (reference sequence). The CDR3 covers 13 residues. The CDR3 DNA follows: TGTGCCAGCAGCCGGGACTCGTTGAATGGCTACACCTTC. As protein: CASSRDSLNGYTF.

The gene calls are TRBV11-2 and TRBJ1-1, with 7 bases that match TRBD1. Trimming removed 3 bases from V and 6 bases from J; junction bases left unmatched: 13. CDR3 size: 16 residues. The germline CDR1 and CDR2 sequences are SGHAT and FQNNGV. The CDR3 is CASSFREGAFKAEAFF. In DNA form, the CDR3 reads TGTGCCAGCAGCTTCCGGGAGGGGGCCTTTAAGGCTGAAGCTTTCTTT.

Only one count was recorded for this clone. This chain links TRBV4-1 with TRBJ1-3; TRBD1 is a possible D gene (5 bases). The CDR3 consists of 15 residues. Germline CDR1 and CDR2: MGHRA and YSYEKL. V shed 0 bases and J shed 1 base, with 7 bases lying between them. CDR3 protein: CASSQDKGSGNTIYF. As DNA, the CDR3 is TGCGCCAGCAGCCAAGACAAGGGGTCTGGAAACACCATATATTTT.

As to this clone: A clone one base away is much larger, so this may be a read error. The chain combines TRBV30 with TRBJ2-5; maybe TRBD1 (6 bases). This CDR3 has 13 residues. Germline lookup yields CDR1 GTSNPN and CDR2 SVGIG (reference sequence). With 3 bases removed from V and 1 base from J, the gap between germline ends came to 9 bases. CDR3 sequence: CAWRGALQETQYF. For the CDR3, the DNA is TGTGCCTGGAGGGGGGCTCTCCAAGAGACCCAGTACTTC.

This sequence joins TRBV11-2 and TRBJ1-3; 9 bases agree with TRBD1. CDR1 is SGHAT, CDR2 FQNNGV, per germline. This CDR3 has 18 amino acids. The V gene end was trimmed by 2 bases and the J gene end by 1 base; junction bases not matched to a gene: 9. CDR3 amino acids: CASSLSVLGTGSGNTIYF. The CDR3 DNA sequence: TGTGCCAGCAGCTTAAGTGTCTTAGGGACAGGGTCTGGAAACACCATATATTTT.